The sequence of this T cell receptor beta chain was determined in a study of blood T cell repertoires in COVID-19. For recovered donors of Cohort 3, there were two negative PCRs, clearance, or symptom resolution. TCRdb's table, derived via immunoSEQ multiplex PCR, lists solely in-frame clones and lacks some. The sample carries 170,000 or so clones, 70% to 80% recorded once. The CDR3 runs 14 residues. The V gene's germline CDR1 is LNHDA and CDR2 SQIVND (reference sequence). V was trimmed by 1 base and J by 3 bases, leaving 8 bases between them. The chain carries TRBV19 and TRBJ2-3; D might be TRBD2 (6 bases). This receptor was obtained from a woman aged 45-65 years who had recovered from COVID-19. Sequencing used PBMCs or T cells enriched from blood (not recorded which). The CDR3 is CASSIAGETDTQYF. In nucleotides, the CDR3 is TGTGCCAGTAGTATAGCGGGGGAAACAGATACGCAGTATTTT.